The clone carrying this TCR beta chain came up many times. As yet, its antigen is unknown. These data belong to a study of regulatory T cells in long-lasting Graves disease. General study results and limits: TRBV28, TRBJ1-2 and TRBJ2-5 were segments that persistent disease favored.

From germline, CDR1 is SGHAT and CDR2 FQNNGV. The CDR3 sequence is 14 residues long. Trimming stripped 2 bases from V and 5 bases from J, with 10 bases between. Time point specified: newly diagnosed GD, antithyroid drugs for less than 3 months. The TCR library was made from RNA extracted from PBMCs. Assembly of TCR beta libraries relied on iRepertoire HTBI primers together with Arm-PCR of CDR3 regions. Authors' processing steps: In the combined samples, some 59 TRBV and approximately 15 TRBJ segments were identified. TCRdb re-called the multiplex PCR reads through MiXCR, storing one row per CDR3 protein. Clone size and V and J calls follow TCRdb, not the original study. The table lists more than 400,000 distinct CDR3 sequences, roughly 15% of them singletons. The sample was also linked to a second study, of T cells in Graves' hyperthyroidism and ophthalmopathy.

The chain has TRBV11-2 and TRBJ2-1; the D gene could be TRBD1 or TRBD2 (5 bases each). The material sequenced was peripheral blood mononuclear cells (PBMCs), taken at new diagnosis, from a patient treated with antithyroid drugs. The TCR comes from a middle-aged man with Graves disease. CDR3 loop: CASSLTGPNNEQFF. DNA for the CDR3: TGTGCCAGCAGCTTAACGGGACCCAACAATGAGCAGTTCTTC.